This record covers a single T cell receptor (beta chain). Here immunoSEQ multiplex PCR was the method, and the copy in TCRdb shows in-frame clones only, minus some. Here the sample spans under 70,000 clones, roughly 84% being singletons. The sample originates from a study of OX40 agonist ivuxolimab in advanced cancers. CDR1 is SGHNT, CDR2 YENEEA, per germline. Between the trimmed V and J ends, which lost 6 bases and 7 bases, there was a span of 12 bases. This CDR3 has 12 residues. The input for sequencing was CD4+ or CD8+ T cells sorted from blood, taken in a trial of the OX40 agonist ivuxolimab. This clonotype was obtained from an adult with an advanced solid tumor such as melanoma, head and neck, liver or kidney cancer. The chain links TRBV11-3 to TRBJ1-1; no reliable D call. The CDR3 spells CASSGMEGEAFF. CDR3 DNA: TGTGCCAGCAGTGGGATGGAAGGTGAAGCTTTCTTT.